This passage covers 19 T cell receptor beta chains from one sample sequenced in a study of beta chain features in type 1 diabetes (dated by TCRdb to 2016 to 2018). Receptor libraries were prepared by the immunoSEQ multiplex PCR assay. The entire isolated RNA was reverse transcribed using the High Capacity cDNA Reverse Transcription Kit, and thus expressed TCRB transcripts were sequenced. In TCRdb, the immuneACCESS table is reduced to in-frame sequences with V and J assigned. These tables do not hold every clone; where another copy was compared, an unresolved V gene accounts for under half, and the others remain unexplained. In all, the sample holds roughly 150,000 clones, and around 10% of those were seen once. Roughly 2% of the sample comes from the top ten. The sequenced material came from central memory CD4+ T cells from blood. These receptors all stem from a man between 18 and 29 years old in good health.

CDR3 coding DNA: TGCGCCAGCAGTCCGCCGACAGGGAGCTATGGCTACACCTTC. Its protein product is CASSPPTGSYGYTF. The chain carries TRBV5-1 and TRBJ1-2; 7 bases line up with TRBD1. Germline trimming cut 5 bases from V and 4 bases from J; bases unmatched to any gene: 8. Germline V gene data show CDR1 as SGHRS and CDR2 as YFSETQ. The CDR3 extends over 14 amino acids. The entire variable domain, with the rest obtained from reference TRBV5-1 and TRBJ1-2, is as follows: KAGVTQTPRYLIKTRGQQVTLSCSPISGHRSVSWYQQTPGQGLQFLFEYFSETQRNKGNFPGRFSGRQFSNSRSEMNVSTLELGDSALYLCASSPPTGSYGYTFGSGTRLTVV.

The chain uses TRBV29-1 and TRBJ1-4, with D possibly matching TRBD1 (6 bases). Germline CDR1 reads SQVTM; CDR2 reads ANQGSEA. This CDR3 spans 16 amino acids. The V and J ends lost 4 bases and 7 bases respectively, with 22 bases between them. The CDR3 protein is CSVAPHAVQGIEKLFF. The CDR3 coding sequence is TGCAGCGTTGCCCCACATGCGGTACAGGGAATTGAAAAACTGTTTTTT. The entire variable domain, with the rest obtained from reference TRBV29-1 and TRBJ1-4, is as follows: SAVISQKPSRDICQRGTSLTIQCQVDSQVTMMFWYRQQPGQSLTLIATANQGSEATYESGFVIDKFPISRPNLTFSTLTVSNMSPEDSSIYLCSVAPHAVQGIEKLFFGSGTQLSVL.

This clone was detected only a few times. The genes are TRBV18 and TRBJ2-7; 9 bases map to TRBD2. The J segment lost 0 bases and the V segment lost 5 bases, leaving 2 bases of the junction unmatched. The CDR3 extends over 14 amino acids. Looked up from germline, CDR1 is KGHSH and CDR2 is LQKENI. The CDR3 reads CASSFSGSSYEQYF. DNA of the CDR3: TGTGCCAGCTCATTTAGCGGGAGCTCCTACGAGCAGTACTTC.

Only a few counts were recorded for this clone. The chain couples TRBV28 to TRBJ2-2; 8 bases map to TRBD1. The germline CDR1 and CDR2 sequences are MDHEN and SYDVKM. The V gene end was trimmed by 8 bases and the J gene end by 4 bases; junction bases not matched to a gene: 9. CDR3 size: 15 residues. The CDR3 is CASVPGQDFTGELFF. The CDR3 DNA reads TGTGCCAGCGTCCCGGGACAGGACTTCACCGGGGAGCTGTTTTTT. Filled out from reference TRBV28 and TRBJ2-2, the complete variable domain reads DVKVTQSSRYLVKRTGEKVFLECVQDMDHENMFWYRQDPGLGLRLIYFSYDVKMKEKGDIPEGYSVSREKKERFSLILESASTNQTSMYLCASVPGQDFTGELFFGEGSRLTVL.

The chain combines TRBV7-9 with TRBJ2-1; D is unclear. Germline V gene lookup returns CDR1 SEHNR and CDR2 FQNEAQ (reference sequence). The length of the CDR3 is 12 residues. V lost 1 base and J 11 bases, leaving 9 bases between the germline ends. The CDR3 here is CASSLVGPQQFF. In DNA form, the CDR3 reads TGTGCCAGCAGCTTAGTTGGCCCGCAGCAGTTCTTC.

This sequence joins TRBV28 and TRBJ2-7; TRBD1 might be the D (6 bases). The germline V gene encodes CDR1 MDHEN and CDR2 SYDVKM. CDR3 length equals 15 residues. The V gene lost 6 bases and the J gene lost 0 bases, with 15 bases spanning the gap. CDR3 region: CASRRTGRSSYEQYF. In DNA, the CDR3 is TGTGCCAGCAGGCGAACAGGGCGTTCCTCCTACGAGCAGTACTTC.

This clone has a handful of counts. The CDR3: CASSQDQGGTEAFF. For the CDR3, the DNA is TGCGCCAGCAGCCAAGATCAGGGAGGGACTGAAGCTTTCTTT. J is TRBJ1-1 and V is TRBV4-3; maybe TRBD1 (5 bases). Trimming pared 0 bases from V and 5 bases from J, leaving 10 bases between. The CDR3 consists of 14 residues. Germline V lookup: CDR1 LGHNA, CDR2 YSLEER.

This clone has more than one count but fewer than ten. The chain recombines TRBV7-2 with TRBJ2-5, with 13 bases fitting TRBD2. The V gene's germline CDR1 is SGHTA and CDR2 FQGNSA. There are 18 residues in the CDR3. V lost 1 base and J lost 4; bases outside the gene matches: 9. The CDR3 sequence is CASSLVAPGLAGRETQYF. The CDR3 DNA is TGTGCCAGCAGCTTAGTGGCCCCGGGACTAGCGGGAAGAGAGACCCAGTACTTC.

This clone was recorded a few times. V is TRBV28 and J is TRBJ1-2, with 10 nucleotides matching TRBD1. Germline values: CDR1 MDHEN, CDR2 SYDVKM. The CDR3 contains 14 residues. Germline trimming cut 6 bases from V and 5 bases from J; bases unmatched to any gene: 6. CDR3 bases: TGTGCCAGCAGCGGGACAGGGGAGGGTTATGGCTACACCTTC. It encodes CASSGTGEGYGYTF.

This clone has a handful of counts. V and J are TRBV11-2 and TRBJ2-7; TRBD2 is a possible D gene (5 bases). Germline lookup yields CDR1 SGHAT and CDR2 FQNNGV. The CDR3 loop spans 14 amino acids. The V and J ends lost 1 base and 0 bases respectively, with 7 bases between them. The chain's CDR3 is CASSLAGSSYEQYF. The DNA of the CDR3 is TGTGCCAGCAGCTTAGCGGGGAGCTCCTACGAGCAGTACTTC.

This clone was seen more than once but under ten times. The chain joins TRBV7-9 to TRBJ2-1, with 8 positions matching TRBD1. CDR1 and CDR2 from the germline V gene are SEHNR and FQNEAQ (reference sequence). Trimming removed 4 bases from V and 7 bases from J; junction bases left unmatched: 6. There are 14 residues in the CDR3. In DNA form, the CDR3 reads TGTGCCAGCAGCTCAGGGGGCGCCGGAAATGAGCAGTTCTTC. Translating it yields CASSSGGAGNEQFF.

This clone appeared a few times. J is TRBJ1-5 and V is TRBV30; 9 nucleotides match TRBD1. Germline V gene data show CDR1 as GTSNPN and CDR2 as SVGIG (reference sequence). The CDR3 consists of 13 residues. V lost 5 bases, J lost 4 bases, and 3 bases stayed unmatched. The CDR3 loop reads CAWSGTGNQPQHF. DNA for the CDR3: TGTGCCTGGTCCGGGACAGGGAATCAGCCCCAGCATTTT. Using reference TRBV30 and TRBJ1-5 for the parts outside the CDR3, the full variable domain is SQTIHQWPATLVQPVGSPLSLECTVEGTSNPNLYWYRQAAGRGLQLLFYSVGIGQISSEVPQNLSASRPQDRQFILSSKKLLLSDSGFYLCAWSGTGNQPQHFGDGTRLSIL.

The J gene is TRBJ2-1, the V gene TRBV5-6; 7 bases map to TRBD2. Trimming removed 4 bases from V and 9 bases from J; junction bases left unmatched: 7. The CDR3 contains 13 residues. CDR1 SGHDT and CDR2 YYEEEE come from the germline V gene. CDR3 in amino acids: CASSPPSGAEQFF. DNA of the CDR3: TGTGCCAGCAGCCCGCCCAGCGGGGCTGAGCAGTTCTTC.

The J gene is TRBJ2-3, the V gene TRBV7-2, with 9 bases identical to TRBD2. In germline, CDR1 is SGHTA, CDR2 FQGNSA. CDR3 size: 15 residues. J gave up 1 base and V 3 bases, and 2 bases lay outside the gene matches. The CDR3 sequence: CASSFAGGGTDTQYF. The CDR3 bases are TGTGCCAGCAGCTTCGCGGGAGGGGGCACAGATACGCAGTATTTT.

The CDR3 DNA sequence: TGCGCCAGCAGCTTGGGTTTACAGAACACCGGGGAGCTGTTTTTT. Translated: CASSLGLQNTGELFF. This chain connects TRBV5-1 to TRBJ2-2, with no clear D. Germline CDR1 reads SGHRS; CDR2 reads YFSETQ. There are 15 residues in the CDR3. V was trimmed by 0 bases and J by 1 base, leaving 7 bases between them.

This clone showed up just a few times. The CDR3 bases are TGCAGCGTTGCCCTCCGCGGAAACACCATATATTTT. Protein sequence: CSVALRGNTIYF. This rearrangement joins TRBV29-1 to TRBJ1-3; D remains ambiguous. The V end lost 4 bases, the J end lost 4 bases, and 8 bases lay between the germline ends. Per the germline V gene, CDR1 is SQVTM and CDR2 is ANQGSEA. There are 12 residues in the CDR3.

This clone was counted only a few times. V usage is TRBV7-2 and J usage is TRBJ2-3; D gene unclear. V dropped 5 bases and J dropped 4 bases, with 19 bases sitting between them. The CDR3 totals 16 residues. Germline loops: CDR1 SGHTA, CDR2 FQGNSA. CDR3 in DNA: TGTGCCAGCAGCCTCCGTCGTTCTAGGCAGGCAGATACGCAGTATTTT. It specifies CASSLRRSRQADTQYF.

This clone was observed a few times. The chain employs TRBV4-3 and TRBJ1-2; D remains unclear. Between the trimmed V and J ends, which lost 4 bases and 5 bases, there was a span of 17 bases. The V gene's germline CDR1 is LGHNA and CDR2 YSLEER. CDR3 size: 15 residues. As DNA, the CDR3 is TGCGCCAGCAGCCCAGGCCTCCAGGTAGAATATGGCTACACCTTC. Its protein is CASSPGLQVEYGYTF.

CDR3 DNA sequence: TGTGCCAGCTCACCTCCAGGGTCGGATACGCAGTATTTT. It encodes CASSPPGSDTQYF. The chain carries TRBV18 and TRBJ2-3, with a weak D call TRBD1 (5 bases). V gave up 3 bases and J gave up 6 bases, with 10 bases separating them. The CDR3 loop spans 13 amino acids. Germline V lookup: CDR1 KGHSH, CDR2 LQKENI.